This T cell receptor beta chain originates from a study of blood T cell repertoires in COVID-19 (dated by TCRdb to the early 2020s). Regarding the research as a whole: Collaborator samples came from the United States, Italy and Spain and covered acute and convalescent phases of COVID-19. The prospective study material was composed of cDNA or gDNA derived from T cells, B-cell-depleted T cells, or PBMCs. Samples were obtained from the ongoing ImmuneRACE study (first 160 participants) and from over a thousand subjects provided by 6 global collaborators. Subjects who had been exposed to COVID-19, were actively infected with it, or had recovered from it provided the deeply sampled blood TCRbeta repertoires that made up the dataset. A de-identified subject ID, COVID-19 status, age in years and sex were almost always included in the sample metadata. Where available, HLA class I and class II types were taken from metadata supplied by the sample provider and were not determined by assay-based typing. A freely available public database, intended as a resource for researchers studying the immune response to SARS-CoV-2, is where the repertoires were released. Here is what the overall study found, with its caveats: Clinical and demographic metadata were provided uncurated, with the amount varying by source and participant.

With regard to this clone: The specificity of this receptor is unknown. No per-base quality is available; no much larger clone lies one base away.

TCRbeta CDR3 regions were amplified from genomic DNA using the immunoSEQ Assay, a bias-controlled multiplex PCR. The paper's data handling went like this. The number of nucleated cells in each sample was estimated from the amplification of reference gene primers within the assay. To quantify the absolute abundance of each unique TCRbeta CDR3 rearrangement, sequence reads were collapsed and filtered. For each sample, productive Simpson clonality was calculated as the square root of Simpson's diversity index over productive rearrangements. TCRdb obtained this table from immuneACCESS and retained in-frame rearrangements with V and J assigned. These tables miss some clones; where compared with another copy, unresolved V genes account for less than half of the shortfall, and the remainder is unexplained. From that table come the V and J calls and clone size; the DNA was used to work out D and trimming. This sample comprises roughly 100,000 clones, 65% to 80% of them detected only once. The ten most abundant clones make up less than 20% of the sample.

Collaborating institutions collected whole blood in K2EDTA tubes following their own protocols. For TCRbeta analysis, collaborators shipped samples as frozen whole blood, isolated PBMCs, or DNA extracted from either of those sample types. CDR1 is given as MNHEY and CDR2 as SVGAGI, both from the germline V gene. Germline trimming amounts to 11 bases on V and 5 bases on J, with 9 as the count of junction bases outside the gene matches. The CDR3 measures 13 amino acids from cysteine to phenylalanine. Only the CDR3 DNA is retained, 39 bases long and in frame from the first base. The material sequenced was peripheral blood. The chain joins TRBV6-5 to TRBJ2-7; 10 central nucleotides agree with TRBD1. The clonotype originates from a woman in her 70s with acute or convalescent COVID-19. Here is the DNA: TGTGCCTCCTATCACGGGACAGGGGACGAGCAGTACTTC. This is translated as CASYHGTGDEQYF.